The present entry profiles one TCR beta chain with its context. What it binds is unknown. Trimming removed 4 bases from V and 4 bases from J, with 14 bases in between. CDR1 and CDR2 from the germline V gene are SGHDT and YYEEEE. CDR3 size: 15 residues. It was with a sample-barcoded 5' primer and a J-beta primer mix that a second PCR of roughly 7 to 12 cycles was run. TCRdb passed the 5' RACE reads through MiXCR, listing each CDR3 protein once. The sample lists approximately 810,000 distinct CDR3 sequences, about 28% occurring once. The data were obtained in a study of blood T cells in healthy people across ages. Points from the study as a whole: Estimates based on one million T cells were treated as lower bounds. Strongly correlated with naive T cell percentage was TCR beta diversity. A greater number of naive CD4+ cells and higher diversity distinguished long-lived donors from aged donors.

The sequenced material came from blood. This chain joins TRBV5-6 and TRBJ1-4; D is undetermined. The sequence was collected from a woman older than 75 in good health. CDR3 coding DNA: TGTGCCAGCAGCCTTGGACGGACCATTAATGAAAAACTGTTTTTT. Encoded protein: CASSLGRTINEKLFF.